The clone carrying this TCR beta chain was seen a handful of times. Its target is unknown. This entry comes from a study of T cells after yellow fever vaccination. Germline CDR1 SSHAT, CDR2 FNYEAQ (reference sequence). This CDR3 has 13 residues. Between the trimmed V and J ends, which lost 5 bases and 5 bases, there was a span of 12 bases. TCRdb re-called the 5' RACE reads through MiXCR, storing one row per CDR3 protein. The sample lists roughly 250,000 distinct CDR3 sequences; roughly 13% were seen once. Notes on the study in general: Sorted repertoires could include abundant contaminating clonotypes from bulk cells. A small share of clonotypes appeared in both CD4 and CD8 compartments.

The sequence was obtained from a man younger than 45 who received the YFV17D yellow fever vaccine. This rearrangement joins TRBV7-7 to TRBJ2-5, with a weak D call TRBD2 (5 bases). The sample consisted of CD4+ T cells sorted from PBMCs, taken 45 days after the yellow fever booster vaccination. DNA for the CDR3: TGTGCCAGCAGCCGCGATTCGGGGGAGACCCAGTACTTC. It translates to CASSRDSGETQYF.